The table lists the clone carrying this T cell receptor (beta chain) with many counts. The antigen is not known. This entry belongs to a study of breast tumors, draining lymph nodes, adjacent tissues. Germline values: CDR1 SGHRS, CDR2 YFSETQ. CDR3 length equals 14 residues. V was clipped by 4 bases and J by 6 bases, with 15 bases between them. TCRdb reprocessed the multiplex PCR reads with MiXCR, giving one entry per CDR3 protein. Of some 130,000 distinct CDR3 sequences listed, more than 20% are singletons. Axillary draining lymph nodes of breast cancer patients supplied the node samples. Study observations and caveats: Tumor T cell lymph node origin was a supported hypothesis, not proven. Compared with basal-like, luminal-like tumors shared significantly more repertoire with nontumor tissue. Compared with lymph nodes, tumors were less diverse; compared with nontumor tissue, more. The data were judged consistent with most tumor T cells coming from lymph node and expanding in tumor.

The chain couples TRBV5-1 to TRBJ2-3; D is unresolved. The TCR was taken from a female donor with breast cancer. Some clones in this sample may be carry-over from other donors' samples. Material for sequencing was axillary lymph node tissue. As DNA, the CDR3 is TGCGCCAGCAGCCCTGTAGCAGCCGGGGATACGCAGTATTTT. Translating gives CASSPVAAGDTQYF.